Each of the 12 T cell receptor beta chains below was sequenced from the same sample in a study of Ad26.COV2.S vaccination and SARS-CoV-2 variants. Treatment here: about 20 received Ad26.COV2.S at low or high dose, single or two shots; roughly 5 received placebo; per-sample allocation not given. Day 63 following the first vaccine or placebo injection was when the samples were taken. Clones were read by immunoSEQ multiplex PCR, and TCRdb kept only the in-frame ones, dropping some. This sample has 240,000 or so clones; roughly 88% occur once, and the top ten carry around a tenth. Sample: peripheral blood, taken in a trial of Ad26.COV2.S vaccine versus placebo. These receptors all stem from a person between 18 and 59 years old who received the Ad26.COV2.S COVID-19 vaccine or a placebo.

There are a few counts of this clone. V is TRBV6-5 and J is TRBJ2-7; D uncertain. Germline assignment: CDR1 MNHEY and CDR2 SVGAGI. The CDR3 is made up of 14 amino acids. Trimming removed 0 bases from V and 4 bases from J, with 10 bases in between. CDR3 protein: CASSYSRTRYEQYF. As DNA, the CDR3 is TGTGCCAGCAGTTACTCGCGGACCCGATACGAGCAGTACTTC.

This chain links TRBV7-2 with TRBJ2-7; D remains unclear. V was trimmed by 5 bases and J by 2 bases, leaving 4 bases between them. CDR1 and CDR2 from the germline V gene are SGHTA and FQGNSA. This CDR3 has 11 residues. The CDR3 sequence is CASSDAYEQYF. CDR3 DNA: TGTGCCAGCAGCGACGCCTACGAGCAGTACTTC.

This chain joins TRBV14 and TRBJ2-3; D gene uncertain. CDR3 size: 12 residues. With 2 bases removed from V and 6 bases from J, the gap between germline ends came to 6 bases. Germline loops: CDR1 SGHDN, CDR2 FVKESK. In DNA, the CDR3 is TGTGCCAGCAGCCAATGGGTTGATACGCAGTATTTT. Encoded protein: CASSQWVDTQYF.

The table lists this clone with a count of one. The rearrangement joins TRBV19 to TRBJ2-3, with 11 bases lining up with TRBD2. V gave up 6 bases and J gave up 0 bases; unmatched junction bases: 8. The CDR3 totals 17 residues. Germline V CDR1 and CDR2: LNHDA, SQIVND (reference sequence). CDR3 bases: TGTGCCAGTAGCGCCCTGACTAGCGGGATAAGCACAGATACGCAGTATTTT. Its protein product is CASSALTSGISTDTQYF.

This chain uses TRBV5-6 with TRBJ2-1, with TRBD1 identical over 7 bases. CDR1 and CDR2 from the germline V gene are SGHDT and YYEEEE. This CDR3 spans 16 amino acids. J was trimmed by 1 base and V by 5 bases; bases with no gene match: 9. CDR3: CASRHYRDRSYNEQFF. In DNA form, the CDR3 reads TGTGCCAGCAGACACTACCGGGACAGATCCTACAATGAGCAGTTCTTC.

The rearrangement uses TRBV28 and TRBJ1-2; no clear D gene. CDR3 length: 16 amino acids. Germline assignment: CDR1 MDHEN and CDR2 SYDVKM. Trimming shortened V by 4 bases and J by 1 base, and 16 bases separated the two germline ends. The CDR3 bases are TGTGCCAGCAGTTGGACCCGGGTGGGAAGTAACTATGGCTACACCTTC. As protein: CASSWTRVGSNYGYTF.

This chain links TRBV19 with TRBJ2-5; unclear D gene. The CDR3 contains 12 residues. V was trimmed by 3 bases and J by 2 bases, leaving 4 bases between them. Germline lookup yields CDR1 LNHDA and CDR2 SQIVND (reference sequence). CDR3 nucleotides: TGTGCCAGTAGTATGCAACAAGAGACCCAGTACTTC. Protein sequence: CASSMQQETQYF.

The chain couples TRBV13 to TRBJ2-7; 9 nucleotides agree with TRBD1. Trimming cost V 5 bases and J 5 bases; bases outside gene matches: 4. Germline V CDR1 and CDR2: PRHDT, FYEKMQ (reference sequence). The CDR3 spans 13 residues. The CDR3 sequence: CASSPRDRDEQYF. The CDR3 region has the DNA TGTGCCAGCAGCCCCCGGGACAGGGACGAGCAGTACTTC.

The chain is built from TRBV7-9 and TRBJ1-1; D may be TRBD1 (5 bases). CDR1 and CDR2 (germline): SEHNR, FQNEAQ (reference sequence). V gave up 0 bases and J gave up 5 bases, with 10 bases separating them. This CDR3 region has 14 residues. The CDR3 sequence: CASSLAQGGTEAFF. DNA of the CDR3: TGTGCCAGCAGCTTAGCCCAGGGCGGGACTGAAGCTTTCTTT.

The CDR3 reads CASCLGVPTDTQYF. The CDR3 region has the DNA TGTGCCAGCTGTCTTGGGGTCCCCACAGATACGCAGTATTTT. The V and J genes are TRBV27 and TRBJ2-3; no firm D call. Germline values: CDR1 MNHEY, CDR2 SMNVEV (reference sequence). CDR3 length: 14 amino acids. V lost 8 bases and J 2 bases, leaving 14 bases between the germline ends.

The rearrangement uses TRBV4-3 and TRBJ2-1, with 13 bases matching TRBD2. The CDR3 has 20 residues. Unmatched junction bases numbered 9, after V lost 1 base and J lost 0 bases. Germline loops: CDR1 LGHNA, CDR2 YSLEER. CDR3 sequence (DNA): TGCGCCAGCAGCCAAGGGACCAAAGGACTAGCGGGAGCCTCCTACAATGAGCAGTTCTTC. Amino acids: CASSQGTKGLAGASYNEQFF.

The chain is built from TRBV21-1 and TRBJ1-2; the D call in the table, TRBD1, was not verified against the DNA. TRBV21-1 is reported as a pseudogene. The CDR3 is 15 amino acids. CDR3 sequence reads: CASSKGGRDSYGYTF. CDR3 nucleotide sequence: TGTGCCAGCAGCAAAGGGGGTCGGGACAGCTATGGCTACACCTTC.